Listed below are T cell receptor beta chains from one sample, sequenced in a study of preoperative IRX-2 immunotherapy in early breast cancer. The repertoire was sequenced with immunoSEQ multiplex PCR; TCRdb's copy has only in-frame clones and lacks some. In the table there are about 19,000 clones, over 80% of which are singletons. The sample consisted of lymph node tissue, taken after IRX-2 immunotherapy. These receptor sequences come from a human donor with breast cancer. The CDR3 runs from the conserved cysteine through the conserved F or W. The D gene is left open where the match is weak. Only part of the rows carry a size: once, few, many, or a class if the clone is expanded.

-	-	TRBV11-3	TRBJ2-1	TGTGCCAGCAGCTTAGGAGGGGTCGGATCAAAAGACGAGTTCTTC	CASSLGGVGSKDEFF
TRBD1	-	TRBV5-1	TRBJ2-2	TGCGCCAGCAGCTCACAGGGGTTTACCGGGGAGCTGTTTTTT	CASSSQGFTGELFF
TRBD1	-	TRBV9	TRBJ1-4	TGTGCCAGCAGCCCTCGACAGGGGGCAAGTGAAAAACTGTTTTTT	CASSPRQGASEKLFF
-	-	TRBV29-1	TRBJ1-1	TGCAGCGTGGGTAGGGTATCCGGTGAAGCTTTCTTT	CSVGRVSGEAFF
-	few	TRBV19	TRBJ2-2	TGTGCCAGTAGCCAAGAATACACCGGGGAGCTGTTTTTT	CASSQEYTGELFF
-	-	TRBV6-8	TRBJ1-2	TGTGCCCTCAATAACGGACTAATCTATGGCTACACCTTC	CALNNGLIYGYTF
-	-	TRBV5-1	TRBJ2-7	TGCGCCAGCAGCTTGGGTATGATTACTCCCTACGAGCAGTACTTC	CASSLGMITPYEQYF
-	-	TRBV5-1	TRBJ2-7	TGCGCCAGCAGCTTGAGGCCGGGAAGGGACTCCTACGAGCAGTACTTC	CASSLRPGRDSYEQYF
TRBD1	few	TRBV15	TRBJ2-2	TGTGCCACCAGCAGATCACAGGGGGCTGGCACCGGGGAGCTGTTTTTT	CATSRSQGAGTGELFF
TRBD2	-	TRBV6-8	TRBJ2-5	TGTGCCAGCAGTTACTCGAGTAGCGGGGGGGCCGAGACCCAGTACTTC	CASSYSSSGGAETQYF
TRBD1	-	TRBV5-1	TRBJ1-6	TGCGCCAGCAGCCAAACTCGACAGGGGGGAAGTTTTAATTCACCCCTCCACTTT	CASSQTRQGGSFNSPLHF
TRBD1	-	TRBV5-1	TRBJ2-2	TGCGCCAGCAGCTGGGGGACAGGGTGGACCGGGGAGCTGTTTTTT	CASSWGTGWTGELFF
-	-	TRBV1	TRBJ1-5	TGCGCCAGCAGCCAAGATCGTGGAGGCCAGCCCCAGCATTTT	CASSQDRGGQPQHF
TRBD1	-	TRBV5-1	TRBJ2-1	TGCGCCAGCAGCCGAGGACAGGGGGCCCACAATGAGCAGTTCTTC	CASSRGQGAHNEQFF
-	-	TRBV7-6	TRBJ2-5	TGTGCCAGCAGCTTAGGAACCGGGTACGAGACCCAGTACTTC	CASSLGTGYETQYF
TRBD1	-	TRBV28	TRBJ1-4	TGTGCCAGCAGTTCCGGGACAGTCAAAGAAAAACTGTTTTTT	CASSSGTVKEKLFF
-	-	TRBV18	TRBJ2-7	TGTGCCAGCTCATCCCTAGGGGGAAAAACCTACGAGCAGTACTTC	CASSSLGGKTYEQYF
TRBD2	-	TRBV19	TRBJ2-3	TGTGCCAGTAGTACCCTTGGCGGGGGGGCTCTGAATACGCAGTATTTT	CASSTLGGGALNTQYF
TRBD2	-	TRBV10-3	TRBJ2-1	TGTGCCATCAGTGAGCGGGAGGGCTGGGGTGAGCAGTTCTTC	CAISEREGWGEQFF
TRBD1	-	TRBV19	TRBJ1-2	TGTGCCAGTAGTCGGACAGGAGGCTACACCTTC	CASSRTGGYTF
-	-	TRBV30	TRBJ1-5	TGTGCCTGGACGGGTCTATTGGGACAGCCCCAGCATTTT	CAWTGLLGQPQHF
TRBD2	-	TRBV25-1	TRBJ2-1	TGTGCCAGCAGTGAATCGGGACTAGGCCCGGAGCAGTTCTTC	CASSESGLGPEQFF
TRBD1	-	TRBV15	TRBJ1-4	TGTGCCACCAGCAGAGATCAGGGGGCCGGTGAAAAACTGTTTTTT	CATSRDQGAGEKLFF
TRBD1	-	TRBV15	TRBJ2-5	TGTGCCACCAGCAGAGATCAGACAGGGCACCAAGAGACCCAGTACTTC	CATSRDQTGHQETQYF
-	-	TRBV9	TRBJ1-6	TGTGCCAGCAGCGTAACAATCGACATCTCTTCACCCCTCCACTTT	CASSVTIDISSPLHF
TRBD1	-	TRBV19	TRBJ1-1	TGTGCCAGTAGTTTGACAGGGGAGGCTTTCTTT	CASSLTGEAFF